The 25 T cell receptor beta chains presented below share a single source sample, sequenced in a study of CD8 T cells in Susac syndrome (dated by TCRdb to the late 2010s). Libraries were prepared through the immunoSEQ multiplex PCR assay. RNA was extracted using the RNeasy kit, and roughly 0.45 to 1 microgram was reverse transcribed with random hexamers. TCRdb cleaned the public reads at Q25 with fastp, built clones with MiXCR and kept in-frame beta chains. All rows with the same CDR3 protein become a single entry with the most common DNA and genes. Here the sample has about 94,000 distinct CDR3 sequences; around 94% occur a single time. Less than 0.4% of the sample is taken by the ten largest. The sample taken for sequencing was CD4+ T cells from PBMCs. Receptor source: a human donor with Susac syndrome.

The gene calls are TRBV5-1 and TRBJ2-2; perhaps TRBD2 as D (5 bases). Trimming stripped 5 bases from V and 2 bases from J, with 13 bases between. This CDR3 comprises 15 residues. Germline CDR1 and CDR2: SGHRS and YFSETQ. The CDR3 loop is CASRRTDSNTGELFF. The CDR3 coding sequence is TGCGCCAGCAGGCGAACGGACTCCAACACCGGGGAGCTGTTTTTT.

V is TRBV11-2 and J is TRBJ2-7; 8 nucleotides align to TRBD1. The junction had 6 bases not matched to a gene; V was cut back by 3 bases and J by 2 bases. Germline V CDR1 and CDR2: SGHAT, FQNNGV. The CDR3 covers 15 residues. CDR3 amino acids: CASSFDQGAPYEQYF. CDR3 in DNA: TGTGCCAGCAGCTTCGACCAGGGGGCACCCTACGAGCAGTACTTC.

This rearrangement joins TRBV29-1 to TRBJ1-5; possible D gene TRBD1, 6 bases. Germline CDR1 and CDR2: SQVTM and ANQGSEA. Trimming left V 4 bases short and J 3 bases short, with 10 bases between. The CDR3 is made up of 13 amino acids. CDR3 nucleotide sequence: TGCAGCGTTGGCGACAGGATCAATCAGCCCCAGCATTTT. Its translation: CSVGDRINQPQHF.

Only one count was recorded for this clonotype. This CDR3 is CSVRDRANTGELFF. DNA of the CDR3: TGCAGCGTTCGGGACAGAGCGAACACCGGGGAGCTGTTTTTT. The chain joins TRBV29-1 to TRBJ2-2, with 7 nucleotides matching TRBD1. Germline V gives CDR1 SQVTM, CDR2 ANQGSEA. There are 14 residues in the CDR3. Germline trimming cut 5 bases from V and 0 bases from J; bases unmatched to any gene: 3.

J is TRBJ2-3 and V is TRBV30, with D perhaps matching TRBD2 (7 bases). The V gene's germline CDR1 is GTSNPN and CDR2 SVGIG (reference sequence). This CDR3 comprises 15 residues. Trimming pared 5 bases from V and 3 bases from J, leaving 18 bases between. The CDR3 bases are TGTGCCTGGGATTTGTGGGGGGGCCGTACAGATACGCAGTATTTT. This encodes CAWDLWGGRTDTQYF. The entire variable domain, with the rest obtained from reference TRBV30 and TRBJ2-3, is as follows: SQTIHQWPATLVQPVGSPLSLECTVEGTSNPNLYWYRQAAGRGLQLLFYSVGIGQISSEVPQNLSASRPQDRQFILSSKKLLLSDSGFYLCAWDLWGGRTDTQYFGPGTRLTVL.

The chain combines TRBV20-1 with TRBJ1-1, with 7 bases identical to TRBD1. CDR1 and CDR2 (germline): DFQATT, SNEGSKA (reference sequence). V shed 5 bases, J shed 8 bases, and the junction held 11 bases outside the gene matches. There are 13 residues in the CDR3. CDR3 in amino acids: CSAVDRTSGEAFF. DNA for the CDR3: TGCAGTGCTGTGGACAGGACCTCTGGCGAAGCTTTCTTT.

The chain links TRBV7-2 to TRBJ1-2; no definite D call. Deletions cut 8 bases from V and 2 bases from J, with 12 bases between. This CDR3 is built from 13 residues. Germline loops: CDR1 SGHTA, CDR2 FQGNSA. The CDR3 loop is CASLPETNYGYTF. The DNA for the CDR3 is TGTGCCAGCCTCCCTGAAACAAACTATGGCTACACCTTC.

This clonotype has just one count. The J gene is TRBJ1-4, the V gene TRBV5-1, with a possible D match to TRBD1 (6 bases). In germline, CDR1 is SGHRS, CDR2 YFSETQ. The CDR3 loop spans 15 amino acids. Trimming cost V 4 bases and J 4 bases, with 14 bases left between them. The CDR3, as DNA: TGCGCCAGCAGCGATCCGACAGGAGATAATGAAAAACTGTTTTTT. This encodes CASSDPTGDNEKLFF.

The rearrangement uses TRBV25-1 and TRBJ1-6; TRBD1 agrees at 8 bases. V was clipped by 8 bases and J by 9 bases; unmatched bases: 9. Germline V gene lookup returns CDR1 MGHDK and CDR2 SYGVNS. CDR3 length equals 14 residues. The CDR3, as DNA: TGTGCCAGCTCGAGGACAGGGTCGATTTCACCCCTCCACTTT. Its translation is CASSRTGSISPLHF.

This sequence joins TRBV9 and TRBJ1-6; 7 nucleotides agree with TRBD1. V lost 6 bases and J lost 4; bases outside the gene matches: 7. This CDR3 has 15 amino acids. Per germline, CDR1 SGDLS and CDR2 YYNGEE. CDR3 DNA: TGTGCCAGCACCGACAGGGAAACATATAATTCACCCCTCCACTTT. As protein: CASTDRETYNSPLHF. The whole variable domain, remainder taken from reference TRBV9 and TRBJ1-6, is DSGVTQTPKHLITATGQRVTLRCSPRSGDLSVYWYQQSLDQGLQFLIQYYNGEERAKGNILERFSAQQFPDLHSELNLSSLELGDSALYFCASTDRETYNSPLHFGNGTRLTVT.

In DNA form, the CDR3 reads TGCAGTGCTCCCGGGAGGGGCGAGACCCAGTACTTC. Translated: CSAPGRGETQYF. The V call is TRBV20-1, the J call TRBJ2-5; 8 positions agree with TRBD2. The CDR3 runs 12 residues. Unmatched junction bases numbered 4, after V lost 5 bases and J lost 5 bases. The germline V gene has CDR1 DFQATT and CDR2 SNEGSKA (reference sequence).

The CDR3 region has the DNA TGTGCCAGCCACACCGGGGGTCTAGCGGGCAAGTACGAGCAGTACTTC. Its protein is CASHTGGLAGKYEQYF. The J gene is TRBJ2-7, the V gene TRBV6-2 or TRBV6-3; 8 bases are a match to TRBD2. The CDR3 runs 16 residues. V shed 8 bases, J shed 4 bases, and the junction held 16 bases outside the gene matches. Germline values: CDR1 MNHEY, CDR2 SVGEGT.

This clonotype was seen only once. The chain links TRBV4-1 to TRBJ1-2; D not certain. Trimming shortened V by 7 bases and J by 1 base, and 13 bases separated the two germline ends. The germline V gene encodes CDR1 MGHRA and CDR2 YSYEKL. This CDR3 contains 14 residues. The CDR3 nucleotides read TGCGCCAGCAACAAAGAGCCCAATAACTATGGCTACACCTTC. Its translation is CASNKEPNNYGYTF.

The chain joins TRBV18 to TRBJ1-1; D not certain. Germline assignment: CDR1 KGHSH and CDR2 LQKENI. The germline V and J ends were trimmed by 8 bases and 1 base, with 11 bases remaining between them. The CDR3 contains 13 residues. The CDR3 protein is CASTGTRNTEAFF. The CDR3, as DNA: TGTGCCAGCACGGGCACCCGGAACACTGAAGCTTTCTTT.

The chain couples TRBV18 to TRBJ2-1, with 8 nucleotides matching TRBD2. The CDR3 runs 16 residues. The V segment lost 4 bases and the J segment 5 bases; nucleotides outside the gene matches: 10. The germline gives CDR1 KGHSH, CDR2 LQKENI. CDR3 loop: CASSRFSGKTNNEQFF. CDR3 in DNA: TGTGCCAGCTCACGGTTTAGCGGGAAAACTAACAATGAGCAGTTCTTC.

J is TRBJ2-1 and V is TRBV2; weak D call: TRBD1 (6 bases). CDR1 SNHLY and CDR2 FYNNEI come from the germline V gene. The CDR3 is 13 residues long. Trimming pared 4 bases from V and 4 bases from J, leaving 8 bases between. CDR3: CASSGTVYNEQFF. The CDR3 DNA reads TGTGCCAGCAGTGGGACAGTATACAATGAGCAGTTCTTC.

Here the CDR3 reads CASSHPRPGANVLTF. The DNA of the CDR3 is TGTGCCAGTAGTCATCCCCGGCCTGGGGCCAACGTCCTGACTTTC. The chain joins TRBV19 to TRBJ2-6, with no clear D. The V gene's germline CDR1 is LNHDA and CDR2 SQIVND (reference sequence). V lost 5 bases and J 2 bases, leaving 10 bases between the germline ends. The CDR3 loop spans 15 amino acids.

The chain is built from TRBV23-1 and TRBJ1-2, with 9 positions matching TRBD1. TRBV23-1 is noted as an ORF with a role that remains uncertain. The CDR3 sequence is 13 residues long. V shed 7 bases and J 5 bases; nucleotides not matched to a gene: 5. The CDR3: CASTRDRVYGYTF. The CDR3 bases are TGCGCCAGCACCCGGGACAGGGTGTATGGCTACACCTTC.

The V and J genes are TRBV28 and TRBJ1-2; D not certain. The germline V gene has CDR1 MDHEN and CDR2 SYDVKM. The CDR3 runs to 14 residues. V dropped 7 bases and J dropped 10 bases, with 22 bases sitting between them. For the CDR3, the DNA is TGTGCCAGCAACCCCCCGGGCCCCCGCACACCCTACACCTTC. Translated: CASNPPGPRTPYTF.

This chain connects TRBV5-1 to TRBJ2-1; 11 nucleotides agree with TRBD2. The V gene end was trimmed by 0 bases and the J gene end by 2 bases; junction bases not matched to a gene: 1. The CDR3 has 16 residues. Germline V gene data show CDR1 as SGHRS and CDR2 as YFSETQ. The CDR3 DNA reads as TGCGCCAGCAGCTTGGTACTAGCGGGGGCCTACAATGAGCAGTTCTTC. Translated: CASSLVLAGAYNEQFF.

V is TRBV20-1 and J is TRBJ2-7, with 8 bases matching TRBD1. V gave up 2 bases and J gave up 3 bases; unmatched junction bases: 9. Per the germline V gene, CDR1 is DFQATT and CDR2 is SNEGSKA (reference sequence). The CDR3 consists of 15 residues. In DNA, the CDR3 is TGCAGTGCTAGAACCCGCACAGGGGGGAACTACGAGCAGTACTTC. It encodes CSARTRTGGNYEQYF.

This rearrangement joins TRBV7-8 to TRBJ1-1; weak D call: TRBD1 (5 bases). V was shortened by 8 bases and J by 5 bases, with 12 bases between the two germline ends. The CDR3 extends over 12 amino acids. CDR1 is SGHVS and CDR2 is FQNEAQ in the germline V gene. CDR3 sequence: CASGQGRTEAFF. In DNA form, the CDR3 reads TGTGCCAGCGGGCAGGGAAGAACTGAAGCTTTCTTT.

The CDR3 loop is CSVLRDGYGYTF. The CDR3 coding sequence is TGCAGCGTTCTACGGGACGGCTATGGCTACACCTTC. This rearrangement joins TRBV29-1 to TRBJ1-2, with D perhaps TRBD1 (5 bases). The V end was cut by 5 bases, the J end by 4 bases, with 11 bases between. The CDR3 contains 12 residues. Per germline, CDR1 SQVTM and CDR2 ANQGSEA.

The chain carries TRBV9 and TRBJ2-1; D unresolved. This CDR3 is built from 13 residues. V shed 2 bases and J shed 5 bases, with 8 bases lying between them. CDR1 is SGDLS, CDR2 YYNGEE, per germline. This CDR3 is CASSVAQHNEQFF. CDR3 DNA: TGTGCCAGCAGCGTCGCACAGCACAATGAGCAGTTCTTC.

The rearrangement links TRBV27 to TRBJ1-6; a possible D gene is TRBD1 (5 bases). The CDR3 sequence is 14 residues long. CDR1 and CDR2 from the germline V gene are MNHEY and SMNVEV (reference sequence). The V end was cut by 4 bases, the J end by 10 bases, with 14 bases between. The CDR3 reads CASSSHQGRSPLHF. As DNA, the CDR3 is TGTGCCAGCAGTTCGCATCAGGGTAGGTCACCCCTCCACTTT.